Included here is one T cell receptor beta chain sequence, with context. Generated by immunoSEQ multiplex PCR, the TCRdb table keeps only in-frame clones and is missing some. The table lists about 2.1 million clones, 93% of them singletons. The data belong to a study of shared clonotypes between healthy human individuals. Only CD45RO-negative cells positively selected for CCR7 counted as naive CD8 cells, so terminally differentiated effector memory CD45RA+ cells were excluded. The CDR3 consists of 16 residues. Trimming shortened V by 5 bases and J by 2 bases, and 17 bases separated the two germline ends. Germline V gene lookup returns CDR1 SEHNR and CDR2 FQNEAQ (reference sequence).

This clonotype originated in a man between 18 and 29 years old in good health. Some clones in this sample may be carry-over from other donors' samples. Sample: naive CD8+ T cells from PBMCs. V and J are TRBV7-9 and TRBJ2-3; D possibly corresponds to TRBD2 (6 bases). The CDR3 here is CASSPTGGYTTDTQYF. The CDR3 DNA is TGTGCCAGCAGCCCGACCGGAGGGTACACCACAGATACGCAGTATTTT.